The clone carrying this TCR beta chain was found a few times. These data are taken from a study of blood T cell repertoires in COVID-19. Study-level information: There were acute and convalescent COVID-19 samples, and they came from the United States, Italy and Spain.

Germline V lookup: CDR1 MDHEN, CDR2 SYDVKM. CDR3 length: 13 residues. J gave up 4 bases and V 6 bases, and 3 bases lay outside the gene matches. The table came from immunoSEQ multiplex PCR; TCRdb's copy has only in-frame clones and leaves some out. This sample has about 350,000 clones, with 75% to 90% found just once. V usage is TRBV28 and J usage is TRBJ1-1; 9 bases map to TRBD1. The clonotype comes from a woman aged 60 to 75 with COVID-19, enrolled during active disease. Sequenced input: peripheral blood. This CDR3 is CASRETGGTEAFF. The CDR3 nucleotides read TGTGCCAGCAGGGAGACAGGGGGCACTGAAGCTTTCTTT.